The 15 T cell receptor beta chains given below trace back to one sample, sequenced in a study of cytomegalovirus exposure and HLA in healthy donors. Both 60 Vbeta primers and 13 Jbeta primers went into the PCR. Data came from immunoSEQ multiplex PCR; TCRdb stores just in-frame clones and leaves some out. The sample carries approximately 180,000 clones, under 80% recorded once. Source material: PBMCs. The origin of the receptors is a woman between 45 and 60 years old in good health and CMV-seropositive.

This clone was observed a single time. The J gene is TRBJ1-5, the V gene TRBV18, with D perhaps TRBD1 (6 bases). This CDR3 region has 17 residues. V shed 4 bases and J shed 0 bases, with 16 bases lying between them. Germline CDR1 and CDR2: KGHSH and LQKENI. CDR3 in amino acids: CASSQPKTGFSNQPQHF. CDR3 DNA: TGTGCCAGCTCACAGCCGAAAACAGGGTTTAGCAATCAGCCCCAGCATTTT.

A single count supports this clone. This sequence joins TRBV6-5 and TRBJ2-7; no clear D gene. This CDR3 spans 16 amino acids. V shed 0 bases and J shed 4 bases, with 16 bases lying between them. Germline lookup yields CDR1 MNHEY and CDR2 SVGAGI. CDR3 sequence: CASSYSSTLLAYEQYF. The CDR3 nucleotides read TGTGCCAGCAGTTACTCCTCGACTCTCCTCGCGTACGAGCAGTACTTC.

The genes are TRBV6-5 and TRBJ1-3; tentative D call: TRBD1 (6 bases). V lost 3 bases, J lost 4 bases, and 13 bases lay in between. Germline CDR1 MNHEY, CDR2 SVGAGI. This CDR3 is built from 15 residues. CDR3 DNA: TGTGCCAGCAGTTATCAGGGGTTTGGGGGAAACACCATATATTTT. Amino acids: CASSYQGFGGNTIYF.

This clone was detected a few times. This chain's CDR3 is CASSIGQGLQETQYF. The CDR3 DNA reads TGTGCCAGCAGCATTGGACAGGGGCTTCAAGAGACCCAGTACTTC. The J gene is TRBJ2-5, the V gene TRBV7-6; 9 bases fit TRBD1. V shed 5 bases and J 2 bases; nucleotides not matched to a gene: 6. Germline V gene lookup returns CDR1 SGHVS and CDR2 FNYEAQ. The CDR3 length is 15 residues.

The chain combines TRBV6-1 with TRBJ1-5; 8 nucleotides agree with TRBD1. There are 14 residues in the CDR3. V lost 6 bases to trimming and J lost 2 bases; unmatched junction nucleotides: 3. Germline loops: CDR1 MNHNS, CDR2 SASEGT. CDR3 sequence reads: CASSTRGRNQPQHF. CDR3 DNA sequence: TGTGCCAGCAGCACCAGGGGGCGCAATCAGCCCCAGCATTTT.

CDR3: CASGLDFTDTQYF. The CDR3 DNA sequence: TGTGCCAGTGGACTAGACTTTACAGATACGCAGTATTTT. The rearrangement joins TRBV7-2 to TRBJ2-3; 7 bases match TRBD2. The V gene end was trimmed by 9 bases and the J gene end by 3 bases; junction bases not matched to a gene: 6. The CDR3 is made up of 13 amino acids. CDR1 SGHTA and CDR2 FQGNSA come from the germline V gene.

V is TRBV5-5 and J is TRBJ2-1; D gene uncertain. There are 16 residues in the CDR3. Per germline, CDR1 SGHKS and CDR2 YYEKEE (reference sequence). The germline V and J ends were trimmed by 4 bases and 0 bases, with 14 bases remaining between them. The CDR3 is CASSLDPPGSYNEQFF. The CDR3 DNA follows: TGTGCCAGCAGCCTCGACCCCCCGGGCTCCTACAATGAGCAGTTCTTC.

V usage is TRBV19 and J usage is TRBJ1-2; no reliable D call. The CDR3 runs 14 residues. The germline V gene has CDR1 LNHDA and CDR2 SQIVND (reference sequence). Trimming shortened V by 3 bases and J by 0 bases, and 8 bases separated the two germline ends. CDR3 sequence reads: CASSMAGTNYGYTF. The CDR3 DNA is TGTGCCAGTAGTATGGCAGGAACTAACTATGGCTACACCTTC.

This chain uses TRBV10-3 with TRBJ2-6, with 11 positions matching TRBD1. V was pared by 8 bases and J by 4 bases, with 10 bases of the junction left unmatched. The CDR3 runs to 17 residues. Germline CDR1 reads ENHRY; CDR2 reads SYGVKD. The chain's CDR3 is CAIFTGQGAPGANVLTF. As DNA, the CDR3 is TGTGCCATCTTCACAGGACAGGGGGCGCCGGGGGCCAACGTCCTGACTTTC.

The chain links TRBV11-2 to TRBJ1-2; TRBD1 is a possible D gene (6 bases). CDR3 length: 13 residues. V was clipped by 5 bases and J by 8 bases, with 15 bases between them. The germline V gene encodes CDR1 SGHAT and CDR2 FQNNGV. CDR3 amino acids: CASSQMDRGGYTF. CDR3 nucleotide sequence: TGTGCCAGCAGCCAAATGGACAGAGGGGGCTACACCTTC.

The chain joins TRBV6-5 to TRBJ2-5; 8 bases map to TRBD1. From germline, CDR1 is MNHEY and CDR2 SVGAGI. The CDR3 loop spans 15 amino acids. The trim removed 4 bases at V and 4 bases at J, leaving 8 bases unmatched. The CDR3 bases are TGTGCCAGCAGTTTACAGGGGGTAGGGAGAGAGACCCAGTACTTC. It is translated as CASSLQGVGRETQYF.

The chain joins TRBV27 to TRBJ1-1, with D maybe TRBD1 (6 bases). Trimming stripped 6 bases from V and 4 bases from J, with 15 bases between. This CDR3 region has 14 residues. Germline V gene data show CDR1 as MNHEY and CDR2 as SMNVEV (reference sequence). The CDR3: CASSRIGGITEAFF. CDR3 coding DNA: TGTGCCAGCAGCCGAATAGGGGGAATCACTGAAGCTTTCTTT.

This chain connects TRBV6-5 to TRBJ2-2; 8 bases map to TRBD1. The V segment lost 6 bases and the J segment 4 bases; nucleotides outside the gene matches: 4. CDR1 MNHEY and CDR2 SVGAGI come from the germline V gene. The CDR3 consists of 14 residues. CDR3 sequence reads: CASRNDRGTGELFF. CDR3 nucleotides: TGTGCCAGCAGAAACGACAGGGGCACCGGGGAGCTGTTTTTT.

The CDR3 nucleotides read TGTGCCAGCAGACAGACAAACACCATATATTTT. This sequence encodes CASRQTNTIYF. The chain is built from TRBV7-8 and TRBJ1-3; D remains unclear. Looked up from germline, CDR1 is SGHVS and CDR2 is FQNEAQ. The ends were cut back, 6 bases at V and 6 bases at J, with 6 bases in the middle. CDR3 size: 11 residues.

This clone was seen more than once but under ten times. The rearrangement joins TRBV18 to TRBJ1-4; 8 positions match TRBD1. The CDR3 extends over 15 amino acids. The germline CDR1 and CDR2 sequences are KGHSH and LQKENI. With 3 bases clipped from V and 7 bases from J, the junction kept 7 bases outside the gene matches. The CDR3 loop reads CASSPSGGAFEKLFF. The CDR3 DNA is TGTGCCAGCTCACCGTCAGGGGGCGCTTTTGAAAAACTGTTTTTT. The complete variable domain, with remaining parts taken from reference TRBV18 and TRBJ1-4, reads NAGVMQNPRHLVRRRGQEARLRCSPMKGHSHVYWYRQLPEEGLKFMVYLQKENIIDESGMPKERFSAEFPKEGPSILRIQQVVRGDSAAYFCASSPSGGAFEKLFFGSGTQLSVL.